This paragraph covers one T cell receptor beta chain sequence. The same CDR3 also results from other DNA sequences found in this sample. Assay used: immunoSEQ multiplex PCR; TCRdb lists only in-frame clones, some missing. In the table there are 2 million to 3 million clones, around 94% of which are singletons. The ends were cut back, 5 bases at V and 5 bases at J, with 9 bases in the middle. In germline, CDR1 is DFQATT, CDR2 SNEGSKA (reference sequence). The CDR3 totals 11 residues. This entry comes from a study of shared clonotypes between healthy human individuals. The gene calls are TRBV20-1 and TRBJ2-5, with D unclear. Sequencing was performed on naive CD4+ T cells sorted from blood. Subset given: CD45RA+ positively selected. This receptor was obtained from a man aged 18 to 29 in good health. In nucleotides, the CDR3 is TGCAGTGCTTCGCCCTCGGAGACCCAGTACTTC. As protein: CSASPSETQYF.